One and the same sample provided the 20 T cell receptor beta chains below, sequenced in a study of response to subunit inactivated influenza vaccine (dated by TCRdb to 2017 to 2018). The library relied on RT-PCR. The sample was run on an Illumina HiSeq 2500. TCRdb reprocessing: public reads trimmed at Q25 with fastp, clones called with MiXCR, in-frame beta chains kept. Each record represents a unique CDR3 protein, reported with the most common genes and DNA among its rows. The sample includes about 190,000 distinct CDR3 sequences, with roughly 14% observed a single time. Roughly 26% of the sample comes from the top ten. The sequenced sample was CD8+ T cells sorted from PBMCs, obtained around 5 days after vaccination. Source of these receptors: a man aged 45-65 years who received an inactivated influenza vaccine. Donor details come from another sample of the same person, matched by shared clones.

In its sample, this clonotype was seen a few times. This rearrangement joins TRBV5-1 to TRBJ2-1, with D unresolved. Trimming pared 2 bases from V and 3 bases from J, leaving 6 bases between. In germline, CDR1 is SGHRS, CDR2 YFSETQ. The CDR3 runs 13 residues. Written as DNA, the CDR3 is TGCGCCAGCAGCTTACGAGACTACAATGAGCAGTTCTTC. Translated: CASSLRDYNEQFF.

This clonotype was seen only a few times. This chain connects TRBV28 to TRBJ2-1; TRBD2 matches 10 bases. V lost 11 bases to trimming and J lost 4 bases; unmatched junction nucleotides: 11. The CDR3 length is 15 residues. Germline V CDR1 and CDR2: MDHEN, SYDVKM. The CDR3 nucleotides read TGTGCCTCTAAGGGGACTAGCGAGAGGTACAATGAGCAGTTCTTC. Translated, it gives CASKGTSERYNEQFF.

J is TRBJ2-2 and V is TRBV28; weak D call: TRBD2 (6 bases). Trimming removed 8 bases at V and 3 bases at J, with 16 bases between. Germline V lookup: CDR1 MDHEN, CDR2 SYDVKM. The CDR3 is 15 residues long. The chain's CDR3 is CASHPGTFHTGELFF. The CDR3 region has the DNA TGTGCCAGCCATCCTGGGACTTTTCACACCGGGGAGCTGTTTTTT.

This clonotype was seen a few times. V and J are TRBV4-3 and TRBJ2-7; TRBD1 agrees at 8 bases. CDR3 length: 16 amino acids. The germline V gene encodes CDR1 LGHNA and CDR2 YSLEER. J was trimmed by 0 bases and V by 0 bases; bases with no gene match: 4. CDR3 amino acids: CASSQDRQGSSYEQYF. The CDR3 nucleotides are TGCGCCAGCAGCCAAGATCGACAGGGGAGCTCCTACGAGCAGTACTTC.

V gene TRBV12-3 or TRBV12-4 combines with J gene TRBJ2-3; 10 bases are a match to TRBD2. V gave up 5 bases and J gave up 2 bases; unmatched junction bases: 10. The CDR3 runs 17 residues. Written as DNA, the CDR3 is TGTGCCAGCAGTCCCCCCCCAGCGGGGGGGTCCACAGATACGCAGTATTTT. Protein sequence: CASSPPPAGGSTDTQYF.

The V and J genes are TRBV11-2 and TRBJ2-1; 11 bases are a match to TRBD2. The CDR3 runs 18 residues. V shed 3 bases and J 1 base; nucleotides not matched to a gene: 8. Germline CDR1 SGHAT, CDR2 FQNNGV. The DNA for the CDR3 is TGTGCCAGCAGCTTCACCTTTACTAGCGGGGGTTCCTACAATGAGCAGTTCTTC. It is translated as CASSFTFTSGGSYNEQFF.

This clonotype has more than one count but fewer than ten. This rearrangement joins TRBV19 to TRBJ2-3, with D maybe TRBD2 (5 bases). CDR1 and CDR2 (germline): LNHDA, SQIVND (reference sequence). The CDR3 is made up of 13 amino acids. V dropped 7 bases and J dropped 7 bases, with 15 bases sitting between them. This chain's CDR3 is CASTSGSPYTQYF. DNA of the CDR3: TGTGCCAGTACGAGCGGAAGTCCCTATACGCAGTATTTT.

Points on this clonotype: A much larger clone differs from this one at a single base, so this may be a read error. This sequence joins TRBV7-9 and TRBJ1-5; 9 nucleotides align to TRBD1. The length of the CDR3 is 15 residues. Germline V gene lookup returns CDR1 SEHNR and CDR2 FQNEAQ (reference sequence). CDR3 amino acids: CTSSLGQGGNQPQHF. The CDR3 coding sequence is TGTACCAGCAGCCTGGGACAGGGTGGAAATCAGCCCCAGCATTTT.

This clonotype was detected only a few times. V and J are TRBV30 and TRBJ1-5; no firm D call. Germline CDR1 and CDR2: GTSNPN and SVGIG (reference sequence). The CDR3 is 13 residues long. The V and J ends lost 1 base and 3 bases respectively, with 7 bases between them. CDR3 amino acids: CAWSGGYNQPQHF. CDR3 sequence (DNA): TGTGCCTGGAGTGGAGGGTACAATCAGCCCCAGCATTTT.

The V gene is TRBV4-2, the J gene TRBJ2-1; D remains unclear. The germline CDR1 and CDR2 sequences are LGHNA and YNFKEQ. CDR3 length: 14 residues. Trimming took 1 base from V and 8 from J, leaving 12 bases between them. The CDR3, as DNA: TGTGCCAGCAGCCAAGTCGGCGTAGCCGATGAGCAGTTCTTC. Encoded protein: CASSQVGVADEQFF.

The chain has TRBV2 and TRBJ2-1; 10 bases fit TRBD2. Germline V gene sequence: CDR1 SNHLY, CDR2 FYNNEI. The length of the CDR3 is 12 residues. The CDR3 here is CVGLAENNEQFF. DNA of the CDR3: TGTGTTGGACTAGCGGAAAACAATGAGCAGTTCTTC.

The chain links TRBV5-6 to TRBJ2-7; 9 bases agree with TRBD1. In germline, CDR1 is SGHDT, CDR2 YYEEEE. The V and J ends lost 2 bases and 7 bases, in that order; junction bases with no gene match: 7. CDR3 size: 14 residues. In DNA form, the CDR3 reads TGTGCCAGCAGCTTTGGACAGGGGCCTAAGGAGCAGTACTTC. It codes for CASSFGQGPKEQYF.

This clonotype appeared a few times. The V and J genes are TRBV7-9 and TRBJ2-7; TRBD1 might be the D (5 bases). The CDR3 is 13 residues long. CDR1 is SEHNR and CDR2 is FQNEAQ in the germline V gene (reference sequence). Deletions cut 5 bases from V and 4 bases from J, with 12 bases between. The CDR3 DNA reads as TGTGCCAGCAGCCCCTCAGACAGTTACGAGCAGTACTTC. The encoded protein is CASSPSDSYEQYF.

This chain connects TRBV10-3 to TRBJ2-5; 9 bases are shared with TRBD2. Germline V lookup: CDR1 ENHRY, CDR2 SYGVKD. CDR3 length: 15 amino acids. After removal of 6 bases from V and 4 bases from J, the junction contained 9 bases not matched to a gene. The CDR3, as DNA: TGTGCCATCAGAATAGCGGGGGATGCATCAGAGACCCAGTACTTC. This encodes CAIRIAGDASETQYF.

This clonotype came up a few times. This rearrangement joins TRBV7-9 to TRBJ2-1, with 8 bases that match TRBD1. The CDR3 sequence is 16 residues long. V was pared by 5 bases and J by 0 bases, with 6 bases of the junction left unmatched. Germline V lookup: CDR1 SEHNR, CDR2 FQNEAQ (reference sequence). The CDR3 here is CASSAPQGASYNEQFF. CDR3 nucleotides: TGTGCCAGCAGCGCACCTCAGGGGGCCTCCTACAATGAGCAGTTCTTC.

The rearrangement joins TRBV4-2 to TRBJ1-2; no firm D call. Germline loops: CDR1 LGHNA, CDR2 YNFKEQ. The V gene lost 7 bases and the J gene lost 2 bases, with 8 bases spanning the gap. The CDR3 contains 12 residues. CDR3 coding DNA: TGTGCCAGCAAGGGAAACAACTATGGCTACACCTTC. As protein: CASKGNNYGYTF.

This clonotype has ten or more counts. The rearrangement uses TRBV28 and TRBJ2-5, with D perhaps TRBD1 (6 bases). V lost 3 bases, J lost 2 bases, and 10 bases lay in between. Germline assignment: CDR1 MDHEN and CDR2 SYDVKM. CDR3 length: 14 residues. Here the CDR3 reads CASSFLGQQETQYF. DNA of the CDR3: TGTGCCAGCAGTTTTTTGGGACAACAAGAGACCCAGTACTTC.

This clonotype was observed a few times. The rearrangement links TRBV11-2 to TRBJ2-1, with D unclear. Germline lookup yields CDR1 SGHAT and CDR2 FQNNGV. The CDR3 sequence is 12 residues long. V shed 5 bases and J shed 9 bases, with 11 bases lying between them. CDR3 bases: TGTGCCAGCAGCCCAACCCTCCGTGAGCAGTTCTTC. Its protein product is CASSPTLREQFF.

V and J are TRBV4-3 and TRBJ1-5; D is ambiguous. Germline lookup yields CDR1 LGHNA and CDR2 YSLEER. V dropped 7 bases and J dropped 5 bases, with 0 bases sitting between them. CDR3 length: 9 amino acids. CDR3: CASNQPQHF. The CDR3 nucleotides are TGCGCCAGCAATCAGCCCCAGCATTTT.

The rearrangement links TRBV10-3 to TRBJ2-3, with a possible D match to TRBD2 (5 bases). V dropped 8 bases and J dropped 2 bases, with 14 bases sitting between them. The CDR3 is 14 amino acids. CDR1 ENHRY and CDR2 SYGVKD come from the germline V gene. This chain's CDR3 is CAIRDLYHTDTQYF. CDR3 bases: TGTGCCATCCGGGATCTCTATCACACAGATACGCAGTATTTT.